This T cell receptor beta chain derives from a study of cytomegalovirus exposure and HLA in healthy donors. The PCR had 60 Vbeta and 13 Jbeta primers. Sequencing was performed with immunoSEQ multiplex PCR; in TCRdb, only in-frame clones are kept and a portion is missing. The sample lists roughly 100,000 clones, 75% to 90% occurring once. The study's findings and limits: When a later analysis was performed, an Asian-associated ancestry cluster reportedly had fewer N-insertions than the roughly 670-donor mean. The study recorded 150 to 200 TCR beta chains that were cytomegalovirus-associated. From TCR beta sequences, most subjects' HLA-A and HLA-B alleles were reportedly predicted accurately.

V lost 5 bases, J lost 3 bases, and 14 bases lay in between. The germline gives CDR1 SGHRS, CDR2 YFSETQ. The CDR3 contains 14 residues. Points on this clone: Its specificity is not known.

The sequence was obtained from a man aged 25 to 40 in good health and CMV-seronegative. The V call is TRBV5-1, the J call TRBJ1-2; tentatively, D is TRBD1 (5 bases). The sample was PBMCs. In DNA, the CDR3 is TGCGCCAGCAGGGGTTCAGGGTTGGACTATGGCTACACCTTC. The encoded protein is CASRGSGLDYGYTF. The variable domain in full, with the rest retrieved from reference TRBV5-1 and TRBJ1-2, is KAGVTQTPRYLIKTRGQQVTLSCSPISGHRSVSWYQQTPGQGLQFLFEYFSETQRNKGNFPGRFSGRQFSNSRSEMNVSTLELGDSALYLCASRGSGLDYGYTFGSGTRLTVV.